This T cell receptor beta chain came from a study of beta chain features in type 1 diabetes. Whole-study context: There were some 98 million sorted cells examined across all samples. Study observations and caveats: Fewer insertions but more deletions were seen at VDJ junctions in type 1 diabetes patients. Naive, central memory and regulatory TCRB repertoires appeared more similar among patients than healthy donors.

The investigators reverse transcribed all of the isolated RNA, so they sequenced expressed TCRB transcripts. The data were produced by immunoSEQ multiplex PCR, yet TCRdb's version contains in-frame clones alone and is incomplete. The data hold 350,000 to 400,000 clones, with about 15% observed a single time. The CDR3 consists of 13 residues. Trimming shortened V by 4 bases and J by 5 bases, and 11 bases separated the two germline ends. CDR1 and CDR2 (germline): KGHSH, LQKENI. A few counts support this clone. Its target is unknown. Sort purity for all populations was recorded as exceeding 98%. What was sequenced was naive CD4+ T cells from blood. The sequence came from a woman younger than 30 in good health. The rearrangement joins TRBV18 to TRBJ2-5; possible D gene TRBD1, 5 bases. CDR3 DNA: TGTGCCAGCTCACGCTCAGGGCCGGAGACCCAGTACTTC. Its protein is CASSRSGPETQYF.